This TCR beta chain appears in the sequencing data of a study of cytomegalovirus exposure and HLA in healthy donors. Findings and caveats of the study: An observed cluster of highly shared sequence variants was recorded as a likely sequencing artifact. According to an earlier analysis, most TCR beta V segments yielded productive rearrangements about 90% or about 30% of the time.

The PCR used 60 Vbeta and 13 Jbeta primers. Produced via immunoSEQ multiplex PCR; TCRdb's table is partial and in-frame only. The repertoire consists of 310,000 or so clones, with 85% to 90% occurring once and the leading ten covering about 2.3%. As for this clone: Its target is not known.

This CDR3 is built from 15 residues. Germline-derived CDR1 and CDR2 are LGHNA and YNFKEQ. Trimming cost V 4 bases and J 9 bases; bases outside gene matches: 10. The sequencing input was PBMCs. This chain joins TRBV4-2 and TRBJ2-5, with TRBD2 matching 11 bases. The source of this sequence is a woman aged 18-29 years in good health and CMV-seronegative. The CDR3: CASSLLAGGPQSQYF. In DNA form, the CDR3 reads TGTGCCAGCAGCCTGCTAGCGGGGGGCCCCCAGTCCCAGTACTTC.